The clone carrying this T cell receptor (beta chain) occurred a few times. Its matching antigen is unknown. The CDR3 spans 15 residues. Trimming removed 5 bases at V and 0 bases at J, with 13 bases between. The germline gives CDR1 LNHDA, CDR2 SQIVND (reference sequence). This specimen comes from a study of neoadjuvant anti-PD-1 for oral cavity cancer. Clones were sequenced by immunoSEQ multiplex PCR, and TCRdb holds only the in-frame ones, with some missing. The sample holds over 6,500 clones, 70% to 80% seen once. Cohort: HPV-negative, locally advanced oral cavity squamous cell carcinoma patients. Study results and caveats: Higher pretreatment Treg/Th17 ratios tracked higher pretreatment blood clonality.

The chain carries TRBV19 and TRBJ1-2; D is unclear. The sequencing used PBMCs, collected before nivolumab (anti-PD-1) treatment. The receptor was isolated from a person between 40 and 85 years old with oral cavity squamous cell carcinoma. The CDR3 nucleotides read TGTGCCAGTAGTGCAACAGCTACAACTAACTATGGCTACACCTTC. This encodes CASSATATTNYGYTF.